The following is a TCR beta chain sequence with its context. The data were obtained in a study of blood T cell repertoires in COVID-19. Source study methods: Reference gene primer amplification gave nucleated cell count estimates. Libraries were prepared by immunoSEQ multiplex PCR; TCRdb keeps only in-frame clonotypes and omits some of them. The V and J calls and clone size are taken from that table; D and trimming were inferred from the DNA. The table includes some 140,000 clones, roughly four fifths detected once. Specimen: peripheral blood. This receptor was taken from a human donor in a cohort sampled during active COVID-19.

In DNA form, the CDR3 reads TGTGCCAGCAGATTGGGACAGGACTATGGCTACACCTTC. Its protein is CASRLGQDYGYTF. The rearrangement links TRBV2 to TRBJ1-2; 8 positions match TRBD1. Trimming removed 6 bases from V and 3 bases from J; junction bases left unmatched: 3. This CDR3 contains 13 residues. Per the germline V gene, CDR1 is SNHLY and CDR2 is FYNNEI.